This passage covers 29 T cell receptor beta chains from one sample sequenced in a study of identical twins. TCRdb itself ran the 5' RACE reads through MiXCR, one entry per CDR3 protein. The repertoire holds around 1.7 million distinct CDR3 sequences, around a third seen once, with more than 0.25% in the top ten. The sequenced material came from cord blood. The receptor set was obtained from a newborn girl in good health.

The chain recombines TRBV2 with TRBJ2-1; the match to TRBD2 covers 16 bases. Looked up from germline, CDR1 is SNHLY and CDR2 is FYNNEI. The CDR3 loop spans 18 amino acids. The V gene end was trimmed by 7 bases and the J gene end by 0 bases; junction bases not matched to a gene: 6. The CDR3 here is CASKPGLAGGSSYNEQFF. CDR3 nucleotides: TGTGCCAGCAAACCGGGACTAGCGGGAGGGAGCTCCTACAATGAGCAGTTCTTC.

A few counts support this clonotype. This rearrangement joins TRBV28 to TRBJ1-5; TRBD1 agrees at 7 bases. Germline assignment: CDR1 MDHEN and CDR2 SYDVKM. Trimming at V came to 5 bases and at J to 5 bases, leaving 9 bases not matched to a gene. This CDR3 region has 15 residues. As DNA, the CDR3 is TGTGCCAGCAGTCTCCAGGGGGGCGTAGATCAGCCCCAGCATTTT. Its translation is CASSLQGGVDQPQHF.

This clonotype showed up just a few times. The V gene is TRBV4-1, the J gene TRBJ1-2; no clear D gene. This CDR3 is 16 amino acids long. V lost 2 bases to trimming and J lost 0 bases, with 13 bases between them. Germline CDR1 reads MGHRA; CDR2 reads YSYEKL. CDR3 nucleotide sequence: TGCGCCAGCAGCCAAAGGCTCCCGCAGGCTAACTATGGCTACACCTTC. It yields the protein CASSQRLPQANYGYTF.

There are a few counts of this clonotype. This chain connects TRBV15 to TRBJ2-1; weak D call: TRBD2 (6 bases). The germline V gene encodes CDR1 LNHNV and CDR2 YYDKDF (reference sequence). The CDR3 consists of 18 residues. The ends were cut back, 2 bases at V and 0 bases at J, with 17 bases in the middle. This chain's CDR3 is CATSRLSMAGSSYNEQFF. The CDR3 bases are TGTGCCACCAGCAGACTCTCTATGGCGGGGAGCTCCTACAATGAGCAGTTCTTC.

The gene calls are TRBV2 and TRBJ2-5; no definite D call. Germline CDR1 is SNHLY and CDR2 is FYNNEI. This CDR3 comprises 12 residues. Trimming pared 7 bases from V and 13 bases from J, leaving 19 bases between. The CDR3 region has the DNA TGTGCCAGCATGGAGTCCTATTACGAGCGGTACTTC. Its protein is CASMESYYERYF.

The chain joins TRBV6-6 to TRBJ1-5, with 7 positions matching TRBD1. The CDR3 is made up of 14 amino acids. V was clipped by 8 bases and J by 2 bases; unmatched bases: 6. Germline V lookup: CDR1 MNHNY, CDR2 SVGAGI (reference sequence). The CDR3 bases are TGTGCCAGCGATTATGACAGGGGCAATCAGCCCCAGCATTTT. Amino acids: CASDYDRGNQPQHF.

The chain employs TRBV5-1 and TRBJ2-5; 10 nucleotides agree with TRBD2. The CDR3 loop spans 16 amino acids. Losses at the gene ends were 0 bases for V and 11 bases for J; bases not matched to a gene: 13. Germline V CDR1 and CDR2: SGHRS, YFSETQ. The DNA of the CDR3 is TGCGCCAGCAGCTTGGAAGCTAGCGGGGGATTCAATGAGCAGTACTTC. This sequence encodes CASSLEASGGFNEQYF.

In nucleotides, the CDR3 is TGTGCCAGCAGCTCAACATCGGCTAGCGGGGGGGCAGATACGCAGTATTTT. Its translation is CASSSTSASGGADTQYF. The V call is TRBV7-9, the J call TRBJ2-3, with 12 nucleotides matching TRBD2. The junction had 9 bases not matched to a gene; V was cut back by 4 bases and J by 4 bases. Germline lookup yields CDR1 SEHNR and CDR2 FQNEAQ (reference sequence). The CDR3 contains 17 residues.

CDR3 protein: CASSFLLGGPSTDTQYF. As DNA, the CDR3 is TGTGCCAGCAGCTTTCTGTTAGGGGGGCCCAGCACAGATACGCAGTATTTT. This chain links TRBV13 with TRBJ2-3; D tentatively reads TRBD1 or TRBD2 (6 bases each). V was cut by 3 bases and J by 0 bases, with 16 bases left in between. The CDR3 has 17 residues. The germline V gene has CDR1 PRHDT and CDR2 FYEKMQ (reference sequence).

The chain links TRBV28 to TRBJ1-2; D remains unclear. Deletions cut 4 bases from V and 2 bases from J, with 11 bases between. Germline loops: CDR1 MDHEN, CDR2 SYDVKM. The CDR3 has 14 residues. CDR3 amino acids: CASSSDPTNYGYTF. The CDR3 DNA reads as TGTGCCAGCAGTTCGGACCCCACAAACTATGGCTACACCTTC.

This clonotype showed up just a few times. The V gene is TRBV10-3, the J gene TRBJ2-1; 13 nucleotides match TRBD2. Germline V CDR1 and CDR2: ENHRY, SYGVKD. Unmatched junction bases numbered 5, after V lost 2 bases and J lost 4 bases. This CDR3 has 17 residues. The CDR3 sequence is CAISEPGLAGKYNEQFF. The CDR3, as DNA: TGTGCCATCAGTGAGCCGGGACTAGCGGGAAAATACAATGAGCAGTTCTTC.

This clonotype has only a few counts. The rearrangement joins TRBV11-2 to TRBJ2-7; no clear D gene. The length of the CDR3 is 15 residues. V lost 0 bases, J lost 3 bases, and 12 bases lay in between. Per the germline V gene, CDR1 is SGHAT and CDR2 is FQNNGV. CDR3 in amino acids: CASSLDALSVYEQYF. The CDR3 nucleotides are TGTGCCAGCAGCTTAGACGCCCTTTCCGTCTACGAGCAGTACTTC.

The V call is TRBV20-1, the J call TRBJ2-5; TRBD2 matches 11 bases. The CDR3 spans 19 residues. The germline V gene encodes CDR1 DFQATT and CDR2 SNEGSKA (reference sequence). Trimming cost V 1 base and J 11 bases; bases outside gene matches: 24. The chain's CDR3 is CSARGPGLAAPRAYNEQYF. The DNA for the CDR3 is TGCAGTGCTAGAGGTCCGGGACTAGCGGCCCCGAGGGCCTACAATGAGCAGTACTTC.

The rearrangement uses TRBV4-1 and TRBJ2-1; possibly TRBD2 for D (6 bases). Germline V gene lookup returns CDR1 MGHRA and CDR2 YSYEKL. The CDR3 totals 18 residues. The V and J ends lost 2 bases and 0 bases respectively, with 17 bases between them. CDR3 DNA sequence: TGCGCCAGCAGCCAAAGGAGCGTACCGACTAGCTCCTACAATGAGCAGTTCTTC. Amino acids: CASSQRSVPTSSYNEQFF.

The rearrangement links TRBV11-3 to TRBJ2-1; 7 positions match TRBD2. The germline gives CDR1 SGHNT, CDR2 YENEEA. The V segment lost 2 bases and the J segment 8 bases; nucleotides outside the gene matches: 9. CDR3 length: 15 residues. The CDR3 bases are TGTGCCAGCAGCTTAAGACTAGCTGACGGACATGAGCAGTTCTTC. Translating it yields CASSLRLADGHEQFF. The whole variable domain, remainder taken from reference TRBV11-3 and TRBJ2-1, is EAGVVQSPRYKIIEKKQPVAFWCNPISGHNTLYWYLQNLGQGPELLIRYENEEAVDDSQLPKDRFSAERLKGVDSTLKIQPAELGDSAVYLCASSLRLADGHEQFFGPGTRLTVL.

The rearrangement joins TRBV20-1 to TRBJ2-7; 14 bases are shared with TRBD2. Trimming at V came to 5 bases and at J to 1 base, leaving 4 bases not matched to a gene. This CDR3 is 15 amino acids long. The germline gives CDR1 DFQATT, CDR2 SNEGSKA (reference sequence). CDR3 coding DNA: TGCAGTGCTCACCGACTAGCGGGAGGGTCCTACGAGCAGTACTTC. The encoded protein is CSAHRLAGGSYEQYF.

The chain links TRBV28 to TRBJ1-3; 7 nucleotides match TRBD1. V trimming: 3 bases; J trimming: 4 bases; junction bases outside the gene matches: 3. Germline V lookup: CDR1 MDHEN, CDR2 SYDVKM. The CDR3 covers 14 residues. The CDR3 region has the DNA TGTGCCAGCAGTTTTTCGGGACAGGGAAACACCATATATTTT. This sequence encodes CASSFSGQGNTIYF. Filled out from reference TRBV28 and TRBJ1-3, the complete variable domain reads DVKVTQSSRYLVKRTGEKVFLECVQDMDHENMFWYRQDPGLGLRLIYFSYDVKMKEKGDIPEGYSVSREKKERFSLILESASTNQTSMYLCASSFSGQGNTIYFGEGSWLTVV.

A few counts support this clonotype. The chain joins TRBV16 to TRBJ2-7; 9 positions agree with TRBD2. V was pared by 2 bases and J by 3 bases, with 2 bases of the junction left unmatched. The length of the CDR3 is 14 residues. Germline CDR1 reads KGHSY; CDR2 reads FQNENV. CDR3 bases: TGTGCCAGCAGCCAAACTAGCGGGTTCTACGAGCAGTACTTC. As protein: CASSQTSGFYEQYF. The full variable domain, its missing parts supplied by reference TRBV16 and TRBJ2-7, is GEEVAQTPKHLVRGEGQKAKLYCAPIKGHSYVFWYQQVLKNEFKFLISFQNENVFDETGMPKERFSAKCLPNSPCSLEIQATKLEDSAVYFCASSQTSGFYEQYFGPGTRLTVT.

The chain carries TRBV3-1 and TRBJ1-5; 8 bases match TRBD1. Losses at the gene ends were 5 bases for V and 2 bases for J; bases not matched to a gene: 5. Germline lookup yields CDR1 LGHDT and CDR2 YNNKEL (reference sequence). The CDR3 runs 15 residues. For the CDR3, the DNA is TGTGCCAGCAGCGGGGCAGGGGGCGGCAATCAGCCCCAGCATTTT. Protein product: CASSGAGGGNQPQHF.

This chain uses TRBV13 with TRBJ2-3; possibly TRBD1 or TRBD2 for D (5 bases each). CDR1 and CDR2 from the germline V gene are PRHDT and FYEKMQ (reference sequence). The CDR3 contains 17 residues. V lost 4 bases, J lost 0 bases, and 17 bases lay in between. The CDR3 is CASSWGDRSPSTDTQYF. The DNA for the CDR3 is TGTGCCAGCAGCTGGGGAGACAGATCACCGAGCACAGATACGCAGTATTTT.

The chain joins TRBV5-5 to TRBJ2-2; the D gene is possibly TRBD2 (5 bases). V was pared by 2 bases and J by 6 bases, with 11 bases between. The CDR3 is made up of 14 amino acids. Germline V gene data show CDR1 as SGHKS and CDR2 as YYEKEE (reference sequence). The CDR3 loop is CASSLMRDAGELFF. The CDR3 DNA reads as TGTGCCAGCAGCTTAATGAGGGATGCCGGGGAGCTGTTTTTT.

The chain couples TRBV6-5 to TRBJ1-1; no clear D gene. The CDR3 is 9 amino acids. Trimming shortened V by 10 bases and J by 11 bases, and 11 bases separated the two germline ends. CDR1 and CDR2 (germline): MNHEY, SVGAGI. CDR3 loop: CANEGRAFF. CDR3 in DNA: TGTGCCAACGAAGGGAGGGCTTTCTTT.

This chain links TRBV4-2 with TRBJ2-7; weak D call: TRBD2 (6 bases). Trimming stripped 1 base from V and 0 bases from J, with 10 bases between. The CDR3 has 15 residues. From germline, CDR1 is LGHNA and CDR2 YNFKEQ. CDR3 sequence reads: CASSQGATSSYEQYF. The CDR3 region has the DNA TGTGCCAGCAGCCAAGGGGCGACTAGCTCCTACGAGCAGTACTTC.

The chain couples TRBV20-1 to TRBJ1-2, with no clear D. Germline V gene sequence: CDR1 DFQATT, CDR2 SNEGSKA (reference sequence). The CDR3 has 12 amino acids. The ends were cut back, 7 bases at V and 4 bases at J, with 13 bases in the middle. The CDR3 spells CSGQEWGYGYTF. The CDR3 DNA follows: TGCAGTGGCCAGGAGTGGGGCTATGGCTACACCTTC.

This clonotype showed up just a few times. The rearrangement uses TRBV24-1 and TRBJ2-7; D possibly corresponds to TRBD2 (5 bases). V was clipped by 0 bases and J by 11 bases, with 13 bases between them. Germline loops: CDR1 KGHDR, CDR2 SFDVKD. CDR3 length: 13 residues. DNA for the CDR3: TGTGCCACCAGTGATTTGGACTATAGAGGAAAGTACTTC. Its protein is CATSDLDYRGKYF.

The CDR3 here is CASSQEIRGTEAFF. In DNA form, the CDR3 reads TGTGCCAGCAGCCAAGAAATCAGGGGCACTGAAGCTTTCTTT. This chain uses TRBV3-1 with TRBJ1-1; perhaps TRBD1 as D (6 bases). CDR3 length equals 14 residues. The V end lost 0 bases, the J end lost 4 bases, and 9 bases lay between the germline ends. Germline assignment: CDR1 LGHDT and CDR2 YNNKEL (reference sequence).

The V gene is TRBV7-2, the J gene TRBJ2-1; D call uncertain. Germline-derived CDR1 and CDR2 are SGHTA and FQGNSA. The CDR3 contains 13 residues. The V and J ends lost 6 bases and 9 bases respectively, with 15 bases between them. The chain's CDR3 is CASSPEASGEQFF. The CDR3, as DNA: TGTGCCAGCAGTCCTGAGGCCTCGGGTGAGCAGTTCTTC.

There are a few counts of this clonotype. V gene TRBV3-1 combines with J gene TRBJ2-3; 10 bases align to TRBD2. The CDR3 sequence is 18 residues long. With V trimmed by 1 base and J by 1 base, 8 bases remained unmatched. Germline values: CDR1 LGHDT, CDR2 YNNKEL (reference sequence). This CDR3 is CASSQVWTSGSRTDTQYF. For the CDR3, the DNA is TGTGCCAGCAGCCAAGTCTGGACTAGCGGCTCGCGCACAGATACGCAGTATTTT.

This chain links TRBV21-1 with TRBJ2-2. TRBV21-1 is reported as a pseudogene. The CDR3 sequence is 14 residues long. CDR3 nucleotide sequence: TGTGCCAGCAGCAAAAAAAAGAACACCGGGGAGCTGTTTTTT. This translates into CASSKKKNTGELFF.